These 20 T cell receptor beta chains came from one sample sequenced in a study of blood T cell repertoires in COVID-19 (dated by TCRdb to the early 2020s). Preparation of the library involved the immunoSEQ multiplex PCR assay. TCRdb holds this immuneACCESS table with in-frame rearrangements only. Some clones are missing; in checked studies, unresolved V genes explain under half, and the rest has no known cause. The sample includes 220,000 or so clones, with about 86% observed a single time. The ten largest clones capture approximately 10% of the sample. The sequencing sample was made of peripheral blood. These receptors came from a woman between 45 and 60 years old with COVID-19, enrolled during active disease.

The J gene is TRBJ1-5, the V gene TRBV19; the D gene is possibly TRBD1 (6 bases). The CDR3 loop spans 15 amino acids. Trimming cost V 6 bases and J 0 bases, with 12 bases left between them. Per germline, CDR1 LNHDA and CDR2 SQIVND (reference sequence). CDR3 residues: CASSRNRDSNQPQHF. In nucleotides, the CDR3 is TGTGCCAGTAGCCGTAACAGGGATAGCAATCAGCCCCAGCATTTT. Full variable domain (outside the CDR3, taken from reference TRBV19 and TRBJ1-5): DGGITQSPKYLFRKEGQNVTLSCEQNLNHDAMYWYRQDPGQGLRLIYYSQIVNDFQKGDIAEGYSVSREKKESFPLTVTSAQKNPTAFYLCASSRNRDSNQPQHFGDGTRLSIL.

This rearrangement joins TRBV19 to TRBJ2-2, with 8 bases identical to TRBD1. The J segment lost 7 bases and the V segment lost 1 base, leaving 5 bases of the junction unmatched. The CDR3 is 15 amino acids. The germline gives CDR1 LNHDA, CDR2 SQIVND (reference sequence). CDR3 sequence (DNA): TGTGCCAGTAGTATAGGGCAGGGGGCGATCGGGGAGCTGTTTTTT. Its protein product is CASSIGQGAIGELFF.

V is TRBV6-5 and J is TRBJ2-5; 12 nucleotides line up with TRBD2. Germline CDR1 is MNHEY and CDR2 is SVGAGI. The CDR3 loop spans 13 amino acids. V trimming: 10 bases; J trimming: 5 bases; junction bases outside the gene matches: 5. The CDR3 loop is CATRTSGGETQYF. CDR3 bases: TGTGCCACCCGAACTAGCGGGGGGGAGACCCAGTACTTC.

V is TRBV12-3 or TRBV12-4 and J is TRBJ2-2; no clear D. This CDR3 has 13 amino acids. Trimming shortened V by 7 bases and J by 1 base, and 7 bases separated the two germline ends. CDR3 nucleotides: TGTGCCAGCAAGCAGGAGAACACCGGGGAGCTGTTTTTT. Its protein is CASKQENTGELFF.

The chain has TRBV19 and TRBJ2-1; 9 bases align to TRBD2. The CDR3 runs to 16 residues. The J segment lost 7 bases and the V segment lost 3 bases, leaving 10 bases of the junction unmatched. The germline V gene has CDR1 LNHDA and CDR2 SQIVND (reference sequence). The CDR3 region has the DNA TGTGCCAGTAGTATCGCTAGCGGGGTGTTTAGTAATGAGCAGTTCTTC. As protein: CASSIASGVFSNEQFF.

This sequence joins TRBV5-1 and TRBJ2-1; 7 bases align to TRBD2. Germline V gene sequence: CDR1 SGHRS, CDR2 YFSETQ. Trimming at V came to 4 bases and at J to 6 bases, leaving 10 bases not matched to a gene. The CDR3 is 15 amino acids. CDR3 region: CASSGGRWGGNEQFF. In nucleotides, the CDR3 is TGCGCCAGCAGCGGTGGTAGGTGGGGGGGCAATGAGCAGTTCTTC.

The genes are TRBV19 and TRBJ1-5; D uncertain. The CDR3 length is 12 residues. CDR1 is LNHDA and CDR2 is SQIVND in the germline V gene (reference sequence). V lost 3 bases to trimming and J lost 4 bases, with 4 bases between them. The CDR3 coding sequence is TGTGCCAGTAGTATCCCTAATCAGCCCCAGCATTTT. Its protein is CASSIPNQPQHF.

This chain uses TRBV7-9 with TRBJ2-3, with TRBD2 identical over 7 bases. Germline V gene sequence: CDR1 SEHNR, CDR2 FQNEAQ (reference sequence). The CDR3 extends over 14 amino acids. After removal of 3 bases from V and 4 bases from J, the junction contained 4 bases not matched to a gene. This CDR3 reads CASSLGGGSDTQYF. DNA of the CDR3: TGTGCCAGCAGCTTGGGCGGGGGATCAGATACGCAGTATTTT.

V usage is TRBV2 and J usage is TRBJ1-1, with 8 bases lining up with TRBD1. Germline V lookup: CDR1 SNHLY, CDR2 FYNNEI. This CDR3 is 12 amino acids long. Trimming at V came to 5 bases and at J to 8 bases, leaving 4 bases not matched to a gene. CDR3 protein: CASSRQGWEAFF. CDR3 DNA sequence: TGTGCCAGCAGTCGACAGGGGTGGGAAGCTTTCTTT.

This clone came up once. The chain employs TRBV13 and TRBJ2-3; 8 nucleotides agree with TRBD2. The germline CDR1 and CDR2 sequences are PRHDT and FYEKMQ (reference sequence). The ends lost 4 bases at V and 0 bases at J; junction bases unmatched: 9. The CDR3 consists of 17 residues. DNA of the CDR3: TGTGCCAGCAGCTCCACCCGGACTAGCTTTAGCACAGATACGCAGTATTTT. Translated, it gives CASSSTRTSFSTDTQYF.

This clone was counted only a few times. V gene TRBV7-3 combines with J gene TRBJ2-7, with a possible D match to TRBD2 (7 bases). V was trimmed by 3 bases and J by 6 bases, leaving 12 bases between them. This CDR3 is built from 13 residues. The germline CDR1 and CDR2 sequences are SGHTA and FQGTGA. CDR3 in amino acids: CASSLGRGREQYF. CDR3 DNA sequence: TGTGCCAGCAGCTTGGGGCGGGGGCGCGAGCAGTACTTC.

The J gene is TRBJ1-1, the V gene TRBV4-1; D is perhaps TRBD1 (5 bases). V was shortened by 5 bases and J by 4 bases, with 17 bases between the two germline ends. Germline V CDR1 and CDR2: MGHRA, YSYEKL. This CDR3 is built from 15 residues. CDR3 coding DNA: TGCGCCAGCAGCTCTGAGCCGGGGGTTATCACTGAAGCTTTCTTT. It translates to CASSSEPGVITEAFF.

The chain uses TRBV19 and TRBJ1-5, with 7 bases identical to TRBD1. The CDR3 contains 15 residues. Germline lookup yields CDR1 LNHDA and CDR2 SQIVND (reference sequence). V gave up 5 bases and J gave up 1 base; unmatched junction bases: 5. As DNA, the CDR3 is TGTGCCAGTAGTTGGACAGGAAGGAGCAATCAGCCCCAGCATTTT. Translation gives CASSWTGRSNQPQHF.

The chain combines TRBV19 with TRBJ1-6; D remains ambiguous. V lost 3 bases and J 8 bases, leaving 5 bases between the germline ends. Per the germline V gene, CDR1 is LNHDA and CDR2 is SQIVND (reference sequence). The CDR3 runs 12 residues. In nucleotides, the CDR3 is TGTGCCAGTAGTATCGGAGATTCACCCCTCCACTTT. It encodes CASSIGDSPLHF.

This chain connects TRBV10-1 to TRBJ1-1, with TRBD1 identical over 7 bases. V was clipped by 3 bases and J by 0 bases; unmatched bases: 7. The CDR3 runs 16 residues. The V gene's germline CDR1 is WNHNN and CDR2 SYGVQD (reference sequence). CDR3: CASSEAKGQMNTEAFF. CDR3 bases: TGCGCCAGCAGTGAAGCTAAGGGACAGATGAACACTGAAGCTTTCTTT.

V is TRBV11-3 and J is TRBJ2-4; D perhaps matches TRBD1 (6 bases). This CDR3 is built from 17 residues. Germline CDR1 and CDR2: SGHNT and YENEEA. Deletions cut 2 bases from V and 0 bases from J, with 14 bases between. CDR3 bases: TGTGCCAGCAGCTTACAGGGGTCTCAACTAGCCAAAAACATTCAGTACTTC. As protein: CASSLQGSQLAKNIQYF.

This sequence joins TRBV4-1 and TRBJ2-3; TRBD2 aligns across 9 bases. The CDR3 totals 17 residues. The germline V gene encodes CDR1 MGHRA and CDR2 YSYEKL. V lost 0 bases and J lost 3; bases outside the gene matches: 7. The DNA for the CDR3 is TGCGCCAGCAGCCAAGAGTATAGCGGGGGACTTACAGATACGCAGTATTTT. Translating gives CASSQEYSGGLTDTQYF.

Written as DNA, the CDR3 is TGTGCCAGCAGCTTTGTTGCTACGACAGGAGGTCATGGCTACACCTTC. Translating it yields CASSFVATTGGHGYTF. The chain links TRBV5-4 to TRBJ1-2, with D possibly being TRBD1 (6 bases). CDR3 length equals 16 residues. Germline assignment: CDR1 SGHNT and CDR2 YYREEE (reference sequence). Trimming cost V 2 bases and J 6 bases, with 20 bases left between them.

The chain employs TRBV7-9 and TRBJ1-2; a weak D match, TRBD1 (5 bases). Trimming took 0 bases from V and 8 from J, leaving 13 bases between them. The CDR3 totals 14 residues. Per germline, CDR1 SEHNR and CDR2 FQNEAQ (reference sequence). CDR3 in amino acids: CASSLAVGTGGYTF. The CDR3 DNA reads TGTGCCAGCAGCTTAGCGGTGGGGACTGGCGGCTACACCTTC.

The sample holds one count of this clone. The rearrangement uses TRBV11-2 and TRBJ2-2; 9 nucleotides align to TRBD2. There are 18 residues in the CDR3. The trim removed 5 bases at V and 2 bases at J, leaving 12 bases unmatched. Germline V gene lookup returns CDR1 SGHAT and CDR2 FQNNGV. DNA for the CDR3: TGTGCCAGCAGCCCCCAGGGTAGCGGGGGTGTAAACACCGGGGAGCTGTTTTTT. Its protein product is CASSPQGSGGVNTGELFF.